The clone carrying this T cell receptor (beta chain) was seen once. The J segment lost 1 base and the V segment lost 2 bases, leaving 4 bases of the junction unmatched. CDR1 and CDR2 (germline): GTSNPN, SVGIG (reference sequence). The CDR3 loop spans 16 amino acids. Per the study methods: For nucleated cells, counts were estimated from reference gene primer amplification. Method: immunoSEQ multiplex PCR; TCRdb's copy keeps in-frame clones and lacks some. The DNA was the basis for D and trimming; V, J and clone size are from that table. The profile shows almost 45,000 clones, more than 65% of them singletons. The data belong to a study of blood T cell repertoires in COVID-19. Study at large: From the United States, Italy and Spain came samples of acute and convalescent COVID-19. Sources were T cells, B-cell-depleted T cells, or PBMCs; the material itself was cDNA or gDNA.

V usage is TRBV30 and J usage is TRBJ2-3, with TRBD1 matching over 12 bases. The specimen was peripheral blood. The receptor was derived from a man older than 75 with acute or convalescent COVID-19. The CDR3, as DNA: TGTGCCTGGAGTCGGGACAGGGGGCAGGGCACAGATACGCAGTATTTT. This translates into CAWSRDRGQGTDTQYF.